Listed below are T cell receptor beta chains from one sample, sequenced in a study of blood T cell repertoires in COVID-19. The table came from immunoSEQ multiplex PCR; TCRdb's copy has only in-frame clones and leaves some out. Seen here are 84,000 or so clones, around 80% observed once, and the top ten hold around 36%. Material: peripheral blood. The receptors stem from a man aged 80 or over with active or convalescent COVID-19. Each CDR3 is given with its conserved first and last residue. The order of the fields is clone size, J gene, D gene, V gene, CDR3 protein, CDR3 DNA. D genes are given only for firm matches. Clone size is given for some rows only: seen once, a few or many times, or a class if the clone is expanded.

abundance: once; j_gene: TRBJ1-5; d_gene: TRBD1; v_gene: TRBV7-2; CDR3aa: CASSPHSTGYQPQHF; CDR3nt: TGTGCCAGCAGCCCCCACTCGACAGGGTACCAGCCCCAGCATTTT
abundance: -; j_gene: TRBJ2-5; d_gene: -; v_gene: TRBV27; CDR3aa: CASSFARDGTQYF; CDR3nt: TGTGCCAGCAGTTTTGCGAGGGATGGGACCCAGTACTTC
abundance: -; j_gene: TRBJ1-5; d_gene: -; v_gene: TRBV4-1; CDR3aa: CASSREGSDRNQPQHF; CDR3nt: TGCGCCAGCAGCCGCGAAGGGAGCGACAGGAATCAGCCCCAGCATTTT
abundance: -; j_gene: TRBJ1-6; d_gene: -; v_gene: TRBV6-1; CDR3aa: CASSEASGYVGSPLHF; CDR3nt: TGTGCCAGCAGTGAAGCATCGGGGTATGTTGGTTCACCCCTCCACTTT
abundance: once; j_gene: TRBJ2-7; d_gene: TRBD1; v_gene: TRBV6-5; CDR3aa: CASKGGGTYEQYF; CDR3nt: TGTGCCAGCAAAGGGGGCGGCACCTACGAGCAGTACTTC
abundance: many; j_gene: TRBJ1-3; d_gene: -; v_gene: TRBV13; CDR3aa: CASKQGEPGNTIYF; CDR3nt: TGTGCCAGCAAGCAGGGCGAGCCTGGAAACACCATATATTTT
abundance: -; j_gene: TRBJ2-1; d_gene: -; v_gene: TRBV11-3; CDR3aa: CASSLAGVFNEQFF; CDR3nt: TGTGCCAGCAGCTTAGCGGGAGTCTTCAATGAGCAGTTCTTC
abundance: -; j_gene: TRBJ1-1; d_gene: -; v_gene: TRBV7-9; CDR3aa: CASSLDSMNTEAFF; CDR3nt: TGTGCCAGCAGCTTAGACAGCATGAACACTGAAGCTTTCTTT
abundance: few; j_gene: TRBJ1-5; d_gene: -; v_gene: TRBV19; CDR3aa: CASSIEQVQPQHF; CDR3nt: TGTGCCAGTAGTATTGAGCAAGTACAGCCCCAGCATTTT
abundance: once; j_gene: TRBJ1-1; d_gene: -; v_gene: TRBV19; CDR3aa: CASTSREMNTEAFF; CDR3nt: TGTGCCAGTACCTCGCGGGAAATGAACACTGAAGCTTTCTTT
abundance: -; j_gene: TRBJ2-7; d_gene: TRBD2; v_gene: TRBV7-9; CDR3aa: CASSPGLAGEKQYF; CDR3nt: TGTGCCAGCAGCCCGGGACTAGCGGGAGAAAAGCAGTACTTC
abundance: once; j_gene: TRBJ2-3; d_gene: TRBD1; v_gene: TRBV10-3; CDR3aa: CATAWDRLLDTQYF; CDR3nt: TGTGCCACCGCTTGGGACAGGCTTTTAGATACGCAGTATTTT
abundance: -; j_gene: TRBJ1-1; d_gene: TRBD1; v_gene: TRBV19; CDR3aa: CASRDRDRVSEAFF; CDR3nt: TGTGCCAGTAGAGACCGGGACAGGGTTTCTGAAGCTTTCTTT
abundance: -; j_gene: TRBJ1-5; d_gene: -; v_gene: TRBV2; CDR3aa: CASSSQDYQPQHF; CDR3nt: TGTGCCAGCAGTTCGCAGGATTATCAGCCCCAGCATTTT
abundance: -; j_gene: TRBJ1-6; d_gene: TRBD1; v_gene: TRBV2; CDR3aa: CASRGTDYNSPLHF; CDR3nt: TGTGCCAGCAGGGGGACAGACTATAATTCACCCCTCCACTTT
abundance: few; j_gene: TRBJ2-4; d_gene: -; v_gene: TRBV19; CDR3aa: CASRRRGAKNIQYF; CDR3nt: TGTGCCAGTCGCCGTCGGGGAGCCAAAAACATTCAGTACTTC
abundance: -; j_gene: TRBJ1-1; d_gene: -; v_gene: TRBV3-1/TRBV3-2; CDR3aa: CASSRSPGVDGAEAFF; CDR3nt: TGTGCCAGCAGCCGATCCCCAGGGGTCGATGGGGCTGAAGCTTTCTTT
abundance: -; j_gene: TRBJ1-4; d_gene: -; v_gene: TRBV2; CDR3aa: CASTTGLGEKLFF; CDR3nt: TGTGCCAGCACGACAGGTCTTGGTGAAAAACTGTTTTTT
abundance: -; j_gene: TRBJ1-4; d_gene: -; v_gene: TRBV18; CDR3aa: CASSPGRELTNEKLFF; CDR3nt: TGTGCCAGCTCACCAGGCAGGGAATTAACTAATGAAAAACTGTTTTTT
abundance: -; j_gene: TRBJ2-7; d_gene: TRBD1; v_gene: TRBV28; CDR3aa: CASSFGDRAYEQYF; CDR3nt: TGTGCCAGCAGTTTTGGAGACAGGGCCTACGAGCAGTACTTC
abundance: few; j_gene: TRBJ2-1; d_gene: TRBD2; v_gene: TRBV5-1; CDR3aa: CASSPGLAGDEQFF; CDR3nt: TGCGCCAGCAGCCCGGGACTAGCGGGAGATGAGCAGTTCTTC
abundance: -; j_gene: TRBJ1-6; d_gene: -; v_gene: TRBV11-2; CDR3aa: CASSPIRQGRNSPLHF; CDR3nt: TGTGCCAGCAGCCCCATCCGGCAGGGTCGGAATTCACCCCTCCACTTT
abundance: -; j_gene: TRBJ2-3; d_gene: TRBD2; v_gene: TRBV7-7; CDR3aa: CASSLGGIAGVSDTQYF; CDR3nt: TGTGCTAGCAGCTTAGGGGGAATAGCGGGAGTTTCAGATACGCAGTATTTT
abundance: -; j_gene: TRBJ2-5; d_gene: TRBD1; v_gene: TRBV7-9; CDR3aa: CASSLQGTGEETQYF; CDR3nt: TGTGCCAGCAGCTTACAGGGGACAGGAGAAGAGACCCAGTACTTC
abundance: -; j_gene: TRBJ1-2; d_gene: TRBD1; v_gene: TRBV7-9; CDR3aa: CASRETGVSHGYTF; CDR3nt: TGTGCCAGCAGAGAGACAGGGGTTTCCCATGGCTACACCTTC
abundance: -; j_gene: TRBJ1-1; d_gene: -; v_gene: TRBV28; CDR3aa: CASSPPGRGGAEAFF; CDR3nt: TGTGCCAGCAGTCCCCCGGGGCGGGGGGGGGCTGAAGCTTTCTTT
abundance: -; j_gene: TRBJ1-1; d_gene: -; v_gene: TRBV7-9; CDR3aa: CASSPNRQVSYEAFF; CDR3nt: TGTGCCAGCAGCCCTAATAGACAGGTCTCCTATGAAGCTTTCTTT
abundance: once; j_gene: TRBJ2-7; d_gene: TRBD2; v_gene: TRBV28; CDR3aa: CASSRLAGNIYEQYF; CDR3nt: TGTGCCAGCAGCCGACTAGCGGGGAATATCTACGAGCAGTACTTC
abundance: -; j_gene: TRBJ1-1; d_gene: TRBD1; v_gene: TRBV28; CDR3aa: CASSPPRQGGNTEAFF; CDR3nt: TGTGCCAGCAGTCCACCGAGACAGGGAGGTAACACTGAAGCTTTCTTT
abundance: -; j_gene: TRBJ2-7; d_gene: TRBD2; v_gene: TRBV7-2; CDR3aa: CASSYGLAGGDSYEQYF; CDR3nt: TGTGCCAGCAGCTACGGACTAGCGGGAGGCGACTCCTACGAGCAGTACTTC
abundance: -; j_gene: TRBJ1-3; d_gene: -; v_gene: TRBV7-8; CDR3aa: CASSLARNSLSGNTIYF; CDR3nt: TGTGCCAGCAGCTTAGCGCGCAACAGCCTCTCTGGAAACACCATATATTTT